Listed below are T cell receptor beta chains from one sample, sequenced in a study of neoadjuvant nivolumab and ipilimumab in lung cancer. The protocol was immunoSEQ multiplex PCR, while the TCRdb copy is restricted to in-frame clones and leaves out a portion. The repertoire holds approximately 1,800 clones, with 85% as singletons. This sample comprised adjacent normal lung tissue, obtained after neoadjuvant nivolumab, alone or with ipilimumab, at or shortly before surgery. Receptor source: an adult with non-small cell lung cancer. Both conserved end residues are part of each CDR3. A D gene is named only where the DNA matches it firmly. Clone size appears in some rows only: once, few, many, or a class for an expanded clone.

TRBJ2-7 TRBD2 TRBV28 NA CASRGLAGFLYEQYF TGTGCCAGCAGAGGATTAGCGGGATTCCTCTACGAGCAGTACTTC
TRBJ2-5 NA TRBV2 NA CASSERWLEETQYF TGTGCCAGCAGTGAAAGGTGGCTGGAAGAGACCCAGTACTTC
TRBJ2-5 NA TRBV5-5 NA CASSLTVTQETQYF TGTGCCAGCAGCTTGACGGTCACCCAAGAGACCCAGTACTTC
TRBJ2-7 NA TRBV25-1 NA CASSDPRSPERTEQYF TGTGCCAGCAGTGACCCGAGGTCCCCCGAAAGGACCGAGCAGTACTTC
TRBJ2-7 NA TRBV28 NA CASSQQGSGYEQYF TGTGCCAGCAGCCAACAGGGATCGGGGTACGAGCAGTACTTC
TRBJ1-4 NA TRBV5-1 NA CASSSLGSVNEKLFF TGCGCCAGCAGTAGTCTTGGTTCTGTCAATGAAAAACTGTTTTTT
TRBJ2-4 TRBD1 TRBV19 few CASSVQGSIQYF TGTGCCAGTAGTGTACAGGGGAGCATTCAGTACTTC
TRBJ2-3 TRBD2 TRBV30 NA CAWSVSGRAADTQYF TGTGCCTGGAGTGTAAGCGGGAGGGCGGCAGATACGCAGTATTTT
TRBJ2-7 NA TRBV27 NA CASSKTSSGSIREQYF TGTGCCAGCAGTAAAACGAGCTCGGGCTCCATTCGAGAGCAGTACTTC
TRBJ1-1 NA TRBV19 NA CASSKVPNTEAFF TGTGCCAGTAGTAAAGTGCCGAACACTGAAGCTTTCTTT
TRBJ1-2 NA TRBV10-2 NA CASSSGNYGYTF TGCGCCAGCAGTTCCGGTAACTATGGCTACACCTTC
TRBJ2-1 TRBD2 TRBV28 NA CASSLIGLAAYNEQFF TGTGCCAGCAGTTTAATCGGACTAGCGGCCTACAATGAGCAGTTCTTC
TRBJ2-2 TRBD2 TRBV7-9 NA CASSRTSDTGELFF TGTGCCAGCAGCCGGACTAGCGACACCGGGGAGCTGTTTTTT
TRBJ2-2 NA TRBV6-1 NA CASRDIAERTGELFF TGTGCCAGCAGAGATATAGCGGAACGCACCGGGGAGCTGTTTTTT
TRBJ1-2 TRBD1 TRBV2 NA CASRSGTGGLYGYTF TGTGCCAGCAGGAGCGGGACAGGGGGGCTTTATGGCTACACCTTC
TRBJ1-2 NA TRBV2 NA CASSSSPGRGYGYTF TGTGCCAGCAGTTCGTCTCCAGGGAGGGGCTATGGCTACACCTTC
TRBJ2-7 NA TRBV2 NA CASSSRSYEQYF TGTGCCAGCAGCAGCCGGAGTTACGAGCAGTACTTC
TRBJ2-7 TRBD2 TRBV15 NA CATSREKGRDYTYEQYF TGTGCCACCAGCAGAGAAAAGGGGCGGGACTACACCTACGAGCAGTACTTC
TRBJ2-1 TRBD2 TRBV27 NA CASSRLAGGPGNEQFF TGTGCCAGCAGTCGACTAGCGGGAGGGCCGGGGAATGAGCAGTTCTTC
TRBJ2-3 TRBD2 TRBV18 NA CASSPASGSPTDTQYF TGTGCCAGCTCACCAGCTAGCGGGAGTCCGACAGATACGCAGTATTTT
TRBJ2-1 TRBD1 TRBV11-3 NA CASSLAGTEDNEQFF TGTGCCAGCAGCTTGGCCGGGACAGAGGACAATGAGCAGTTCTTC
TRBJ2-3 TRBD2 TRBV5-1 once CASNRGTSGSGLDTQYF TGCGCCAGCAACCGAGGGACTAGCGGGAGTGGTTTGGATACGCAGTATTTT
TRBJ2-1 NA TRBV7-9 once CASSPNSVHEQFF TGTGCCAGCAGCCCGAATTCAGTCCATGAGCAGTTCTTC
TRBJ2-4 TRBD1 TRBV5-1 NA CASSFGGQKNIQYF TGCGCCAGCAGCTTTGGGGGACAGAAAAACATTCAGTACTTC
TRBJ2-7 TRBD1 TRBV7-8 NA CASSPRQGPSYEQYF TGTGCCAGCAGCCCCAGACAGGGGCCCTCCTACGAGCAGTACTTC
TRBJ2-7 NA TRBV5-1 NA CASSLVAGYEQYF TGCGCCAGCAGCTTGGTTGCGGGGTACGAGCAGTACTTC
TRBJ1-1 NA TRBV5-1 NA CASSRGSDEAFF TGCGCCAGCAGCCGGGGTAGCGATGAAGCTTTCTTT
TRBJ2-7 TRBD2 TRBV6-7 NA CASSYVAGAYEQYF TGTGCCAGCAGTTACGTGGCGGGAGCCTACGAGCAGTACTTC
TRBJ2-7 NA TRBV7-2 NA CASSSGPGVEQYF TGTGCCAGCAGCTCGGGACCGGGGGTCGAGCAGTACTTC
TRBJ1-4 NA TRBV28 NA CASSPGAGWNEKLFF TGTGCCAGCAGCCCAGGGGCAGGGTGGAATGAAAAACTGTTTTTT
TRBJ1-2 NA TRBV6-5 NA CASSLDSYYGYTF TGTGCCAGCAGTTTGGACAGCTACTATGGCTACACCTTC
TRBJ2-3 TRBD1 TRBV5-1 NA CASSLYGTGTTDTQYF TGCGCCAGCAGCTTGTACGGGACAGGGACCACAGATACGCAGTATTTT
TRBJ2-4 NA TRBV7-9 NA CASSFGQGDIQYF TGTGCCAGCAGCTTTGGGCAGGGCGACATTCAGTACTTC
TRBJ1-1 NA TRBV2 NA CASSGVLNTEAFF TGTGCCAGCAGTGGGGTTCTGAACACTGAAGCTTTCTTT
TRBJ1-4 NA TRBV19 NA CASRLTGPNEKLFF TGTGCCAGTAGATTGACTGGTCCGAATGAAAAACTGTTTTTT
TRBJ2-2 NA TRBV7-9 NA CASSNRAGELFF TGTGCCAGCAGTAACAGGGCCGGGGAGCTGTTTTTT
TRBJ2-1 TRBD2 TRBV6-4 NA CASSDEAGGNNEQFF TGTGCCAGCAGTGACGAGGCGGGAGGGAACAATGAGCAGTTCTTC
TRBJ1-1 NA TRBV10-2 NA CASGGFRPDGEAFF TGCGCCAGCGGTGGGTTCCGGCCCGACGGGGAAGCTTTCTTT
TRBJ1-1 TRBD1 TRBV27 few CASSPGTANTEAFF TGTGCCAGCAGTCCAGGGACAGCGAACACTGAAGCTTTCTTT
TRBJ2-3 TRBD2 TRBV6-5 NA CASSWTSGRVTDTQYF TGTGCCAGCAGTTGGACTAGCGGGAGGGTAACAGATACGCAGTATTTT
TRBJ2-5 NA TRBV6-5 NA CASSYSPGAETQYF TGTGCCAGCAGTTACTCTCCGGGAGCAGAGACCCAGTACTTC
TRBJ1-1 TRBD1 TRBV7-2 NA CASSFIVGTGDTEAFF TGTGCCAGCAGCTTTATAGTCGGGACAGGGGACACTGAAGCTTTCTTT
TRBJ2-1 NA TRBV7-9 NA CASSRDTNYNEQFF TGTGCCAGCAGCCGGGACACGAACTACAATGAGCAGTTCTTC
TRBJ2-3 TRBD1 TRBV5-8 NA CASSRGTGGGSTDTQYF TGTGCCAGCAGCCGGGGGACAGGGGGCGGAAGCACAGATACGCAGTATTTT
TRBJ1-1 NA TRBV6-5 NA CASIRQADTEAFF TGTGCCAGCATCCGACAGGCGGACACTGAAGCTTTCTTT
TRBJ1-1 TRBD1 TRBV6-4 NA CASRQGDTEAFF TGTGCCAGCAGGCAGGGGGACACTGAAGCTTTCTTT
TRBJ2-7 TRBD1 TRBV2 few CASSELSTGVSYEQYF TGTGCCAGCAGTGAACTATCGACAGGGGTATCCTACGAGCAGTACTTC
TRBJ2-1 NA TRBV7-9 NA CASSTRLDEQFF TGTGCCAGCAGTACAAGGCTAGATGAGCAGTTCTTC
TRBJ1-1 NA TRBV11-2 NA CASSLGGINTEAFF TGTGCCAGCAGCTTAGGTGGAATCAACACTGAAGCTTTCTTT
TRBJ2-7 TRBD1 TRBV10-3 once CAISEGTGGREQYF TGTGCCATCAGTGAAGGGACAGGGGGCAGAGAGCAGTACTTC